This T cell receptor beta chain came from a study of T cells after yellow fever vaccination. Universal primer sites and UMIs were introduced during 5'RACE template-switching synthesis of TCR cDNA. TCRdb analysed the 5' RACE reads with MiXCR anew, one entry per CDR3 protein. The data show about 310,000 distinct CDR3 sequences, roughly 3.5% seen once. This clonotype was recorded at least ten times. Antigen unknown. General study points: A faster peak, day 5 versus 15, was reached by the weaker secondary response. Most primary-vaccination clones reappeared after the booster (about 97% CD4, around 88% CD8).

Per germline, CDR1 MNHEY and CDR2 SVGAGI. CDR3 length equals 15 residues. Trimming at V came to 0 bases and at J to 3 bases, leaving 2 bases not matched to a gene. The chain links TRBV6-5 to TRBJ2-7; TRBD1 aligns across 10 bases. The sequence was obtained from a man between 18 and 35 years old who received the YFV17D yellow fever vaccine. The material was PBMCs, obtained on the day of the yellow fever booster vaccination. CDR3 sequence reads: CASSYSGQGNYEQYF. The CDR3 nucleotides read TGTGCCAGCAGTTACTCGGGACAGGGGAACTACGAGCAGTACTTC.